These 9 T cell receptor beta chains came from one sample sequenced in a study of cytomegalovirus exposure and HLA in healthy donors. Primers: 60 Vbeta forward and 13 Jbeta reverse. Generated by immunoSEQ multiplex PCR, the TCRdb table keeps only in-frame clones and is missing some. The sample holds 200,000 to 250,000 clones, over 65% seen once. Material: PBMCs. Receptor source: a middle-aged man in good health and CMV-seronegative.

The chain carries TRBV10-2 and TRBJ2-5; 8 positions agree with TRBD2. Trimming removed 6 bases from V and 5 bases from J; junction bases left unmatched: 5. The germline V gene encodes CDR1 WSHSY and CDR2 SAAADI. The CDR3 runs 13 residues. CDR3: CASSAGGRETQYF. DNA for the CDR3: TGCGCCAGCAGCGCGGGGGGTCGGGAGACCCAGTACTTC.

This clone showed up just a few times. In nucleotides, the CDR3 is TGTGCCAGCAGTTGGGGACAGATGAACACTGAAGCTTTCTTT. It yields the protein CASSWGQMNTEAFF. This chain uses TRBV6-5 with TRBJ1-1; 7 bases line up with TRBD1. The CDR3 sequence is 14 residues long. The germline V gene encodes CDR1 MNHEY and CDR2 SVGAGI. V lost 4 bases and J lost 0; bases outside the gene matches: 2.

The gene calls are TRBV2 and TRBJ2-2; 7 nucleotides agree with TRBD1. Germline V CDR1 and CDR2: SNHLY, FYNNEI. This CDR3 is 15 amino acids long. The junction had 8 bases not matched to a gene; V was cut back by 6 bases and J by 4 bases. The CDR3 loop is CASSALAGGTGELFF. As DNA, the CDR3 is TGTGCCAGCAGCGCCCTAGCAGGGGGCACCGGGGAGCTGTTTTTT.

The V and J genes are TRBV19 and TRBJ1-2, with TRBD1 matching over 8 bases. Germline V gene data show CDR1 as LNHDA and CDR2 as SQIVND (reference sequence). V was clipped by 6 bases and J by 4 bases; unmatched bases: 7. The CDR3 runs to 14 residues. The DNA for the CDR3 is TGTGCCAGTAGCCTCGACAGGGGCAGCTATGGCTACACCTTC. It codes for CASSLDRGSYGYTF. The complete variable domain, with remaining parts taken from reference TRBV19 and TRBJ1-2, reads DGGITQSPKYLFRKEGQNVTLSCEQNLNHDAMYWYRQDPGQGLRLIYYSQIVNDFQKGDIAEGYSVSREKKESFPLTVTSAQKNPTAFYLCASSLDRGSYGYTFGSGTRLTVV.

The CDR3 coding sequence is TGTGCCAGCAGCTTAGGTAGAGCGGATGAGCAGTTCTTC. Its translation is CASSLGRADEQFF. The rearrangement links TRBV13 to TRBJ2-1, with TRBD2 as a possible D gene (5 bases). The germline gives CDR1 PRHDT, CDR2 FYEKMQ (reference sequence). The CDR3 has 13 residues. The V end lost 0 bases, the J end lost 8 bases, and 8 bases lay between the germline ends.

The CDR3: CASSQGQTPRGYTF. CDR3 nucleotides: TGTGCCAGCAGCCAAGGACAGACCCCCCGTGGCTACACCTTC. V usage is TRBV14 and J usage is TRBJ1-2; D is perhaps TRBD1 (5 bases). This CDR3 comprises 14 residues. The germline CDR1 and CDR2 sequences are SGHDN and FVKESK. The V and J ends lost 1 base and 7 bases respectively, with 13 bases between them.

The gene calls are TRBV2 and TRBJ2-7; 7 bases agree with TRBD2. The CDR3 covers 14 residues. Germline V gene data show CDR1 as SNHLY and CDR2 as FYNNEI. With V trimmed by 1 base and J by 3 bases, 3 bases remained unmatched. The CDR3 reads CASSEVGGGYEQYF. CDR3 bases: TGTGCCAGCAGTGAAGTTGGGGGGGGCTACGAGCAGTACTTC.

The chain combines TRBV28 with TRBJ2-7, with TRBD2 matching over 9 bases. The germline gives CDR1 MDHEN, CDR2 SYDVKM. CDR3 size: 19 residues. Trimming took 4 bases from V and 7 from J; bases not matched to a gene: 23. The CDR3 loop reads CASSSYISQAASGKGEQYF. CDR3 nucleotides: TGTGCCAGCAGTTCATATATATCCCAAGCGGCTAGCGGGAAGGGGGAGCAGTACTTC.

The CDR3 DNA is TGTGCCAGCAGCCAAGGTTTTCTCGACAGGGGTAGGTACGAGCAGTACTTC. Its translation: CASSQGFLDRGRYEQYF. J is TRBJ2-7 and V is TRBV14, with 8 positions matching TRBD1. With 1 base clipped from V and 4 bases from J, the junction kept 12 bases outside the gene matches. The germline V gene encodes CDR1 SGHDN and CDR2 FVKESK. The CDR3 has 17 residues.